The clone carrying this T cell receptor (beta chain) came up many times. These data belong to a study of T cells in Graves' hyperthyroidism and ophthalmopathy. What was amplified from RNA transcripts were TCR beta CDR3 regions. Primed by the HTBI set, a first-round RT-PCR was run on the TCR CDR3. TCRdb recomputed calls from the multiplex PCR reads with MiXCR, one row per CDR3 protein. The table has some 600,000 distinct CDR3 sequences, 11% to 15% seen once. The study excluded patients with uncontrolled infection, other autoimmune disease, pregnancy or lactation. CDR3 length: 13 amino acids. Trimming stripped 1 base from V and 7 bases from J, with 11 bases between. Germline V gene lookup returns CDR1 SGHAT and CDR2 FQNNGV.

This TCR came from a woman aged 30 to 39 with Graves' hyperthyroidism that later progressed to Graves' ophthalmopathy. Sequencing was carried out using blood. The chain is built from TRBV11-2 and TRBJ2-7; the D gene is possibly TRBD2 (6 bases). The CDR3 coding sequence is TGTGCCAGCAGCTTAGTACTAGCTTGGGAGCAGTACTTC. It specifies CASSLVLAWEQYF. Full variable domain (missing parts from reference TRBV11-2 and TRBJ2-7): EAGVAQSPRYKIIEKRQSVAFWCNPISGHATLYWYQQILGQGPKLLIQFQNNGVVDDSQLPKDRFSAERLKGVDSTLKIQPAKLEDSAVYLCASSLVLAWEQYFGPGTRLTVT.